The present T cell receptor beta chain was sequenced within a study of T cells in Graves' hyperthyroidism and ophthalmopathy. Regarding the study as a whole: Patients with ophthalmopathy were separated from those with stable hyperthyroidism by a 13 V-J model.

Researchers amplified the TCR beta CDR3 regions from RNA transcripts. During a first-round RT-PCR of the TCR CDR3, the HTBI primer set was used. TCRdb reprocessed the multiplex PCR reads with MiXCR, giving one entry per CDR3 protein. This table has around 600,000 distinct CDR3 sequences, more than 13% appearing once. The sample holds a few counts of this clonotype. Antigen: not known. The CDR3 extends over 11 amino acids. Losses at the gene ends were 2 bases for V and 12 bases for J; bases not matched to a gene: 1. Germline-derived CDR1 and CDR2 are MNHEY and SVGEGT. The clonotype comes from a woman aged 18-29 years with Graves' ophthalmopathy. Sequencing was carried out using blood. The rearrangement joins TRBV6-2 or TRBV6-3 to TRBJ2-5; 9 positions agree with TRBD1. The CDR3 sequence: CASSYGTGKYF. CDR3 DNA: TGTGCCAGCAGTTACGGGACAGGGAAGTACTTC.